This TCR beta chain was sequenced for a study of T cells in placental villitis. Study-level background: The study tested an allograft-versus-infection hypothesis by comparing placental TCR-beta repertoires in villitis of unknown etiology, unaffected controls matched for gestational age, and infectious villitis.

Summary of the overall study and its limitations: Paraffin blocks contained small amounts of decidua, so some captured T cells, especially in controls, may have been decidual rather than villous infiltrates. Expanded clones in villitis of unknown etiology were found to be largely private to each placenta, suggesting the absence of a single initiating antigen. Clonality was higher in villitis of unknown etiology placentae than in controls (median roughly 0.057 versus 0.006, p=0.0025), which points to clonal expansion. Sequencing bulk tissue made it impossible to distinguish helper, regulatory or cytotoxic T cells or to tell maternal from fetal T cells, and the approach excluded gamma-delta receptors. Higher CMV-specific clone frequencies were found in infectious CMV cases than in villitis of unknown etiology (around 0.01 vs 0.001), and no difference in CMV-specific clone frequencies was seen between villitis of unknown etiology and controls.

TCR-beta CDR3 regions were amplified from genomic DNA with the immunoSEQ v4 bias-controlled multiplex PCR assay, run blinded to group allocation. To estimate nucleated cell and T cell quantities per sample, reference gene primers were included together with the TCR-beta primers. Sequencing of the libraries was performed on an Illumina MiSeq with a 100-cycle paired-end protocol. For the original study's pipeline: Diversity and richness were calculated in immunoSEQ Analyzer software; richness by iChao1, clonality based on Pielou evenness and Shannon diversity (0-1, higher means less diverse). CDR3 amino acid sequences together with V/J genes were queried against VDJdb for CMV, EBV and influenza A specificities, with confidence 3 and substitution 2 applied. The Morisita-Horn index was used to measure TCR-beta amino acid clonotype overlap among the villitis of unknown etiology, infectious villitis and control repertoires. Not all clones reach the TCRdb copy of this immuneACCESS table, which keeps in-frame sequences only. Checked studies attribute under half of the gap to unresolved V genes and leave the rest unexplained. The D gene and trimming were derived from the DNA, and the V and J assignments and clone size from that table. Counted in this sample were about 2,000 clones; roughly 84% of them appeared once. Approximately 11% of the sample lies in the top ten.

Of note for this clone: Which antigen it targets is not known. No clone much larger than this one lies a single base away; base qualities are absent.

Over 9 placentae carried a pathological diagnosis of high-grade villitis of unknown etiology, selected using the Amsterdam Criteria. Mothers with villitis of unknown etiology had significantly higher gravidity and parity and more prior miscarriages than control and infectious villitis groups. After delivery, the placentae were collected and evaluated both grossly and histologically, and only then was archival tissue selected. Five 10-micron scrolls were cut from each FFPE block, and DNA was then isolated using the AllPrep DNA/RNA FFPE Tissue kit. NanoDrop was used to check DNA concentration and purity, and a Bioanalyzer was used to assess RNA quality. The CDR3, cysteine through phenylalanine, is 14 amino acids long. Just CDR3 DNA is preserved here, 42 bases in frame from base 1. After removal of 3 bases from V and 7 bases from J, the junction retains 3 bases not matched to a gene. Sequences MNHEY (CDR1) and SMNVEV (CDR2) are obtained from the germline V gene (reference sequence).

This sequence uses TRBV27 and TRBJ2-1, with 10 bases aligning to TRBD1. This receptor was obtained from a human patient with villitis of unknown etiology; the placental T cells may come from both mother and fetus. Material for sequencing was placental tissue containing maternal and fetal cells. The sequenced DNA: TGTGCCAGCAGTTTTCCGGGACAGGGGAATGAGCAGTTCTTC. Translated, this gives CASSFPGQGNEQFF.